What follows are 4 T cell receptor beta chains derived from one specimen sequenced in a study of T cells after yellow fever vaccination. TCRdb processed the 5' RACE reads anew with MiXCR; each CDR3 protein has one entry. The sample records some 550,000 distinct CDR3 sequences, around 21% being singletons. The sample here was PBMCs, taken 15 days after the yellow fever booster vaccination. These receptors were collected from a man aged 25 to 40 who received the YFV17D yellow fever vaccine.

This clonotype was observed a single time. The chain uses TRBV7-2 and TRBJ1-4; 12 bases are shared with TRBD1. The CDR3 contains 17 residues. The V gene end was trimmed by 4 bases and the J gene end by 2 bases; junction bases not matched to a gene: 5. CDR1 is SGHTA, CDR2 FQGNSA, per germline. CDR3 DNA: TGTGCCAGCAGCTCCGGGACAGGGGGCCTGACTAATGAAAAACTGTTTTTT. This gives the protein CASSSGTGGLTNEKLFF.

This chain links TRBV28 with TRBJ2-7; perhaps TRBD1 as D (6 bases). The germline V gene encodes CDR1 MDHEN and CDR2 SYDVKM. CDR3 size: 14 residues. Between the trimmed V and J ends, which lost 6 bases and 2 bases, there was a span of 14 bases. CDR3 loop: CASRSTGRPYEQYF. DNA for the CDR3: TGTGCCAGCAGGAGCACAGGGCGACCCTACGAGCAGTACTTC.

V is TRBV5-1 and J is TRBJ2-4; possibly TRBD1 for D (6 bases). There are 14 residues in the CDR3. Looked up from germline, CDR1 is SGHRS and CDR2 is YFSETQ. V was trimmed by 4 bases and J by 6 bases, leaving 14 bases between them. The CDR3 nucleotides are TGCGCCAGCAGCGACGGGACACTAGGAAACATTCAGTACTTC. This codes for CASSDGTLGNIQYF.

V usage is TRBV25-1 and J usage is TRBJ1-1, with TRBD1 matching 11 bases. The J segment lost 5 bases and the V segment lost 7 bases, leaving 3 bases of the junction unmatched. CDR1 MGHDK and CDR2 SYGVNS come from the germline V gene. This CDR3 has 13 residues. The CDR3 sequence is CASTGQGATEAFF. The DNA of the CDR3 is TGTGCCAGCACCGGACAGGGGGCGACTGAAGCTTTCTTT.